Shown below are 19 T cell receptor beta chains from a single sample sequenced in a study of blood T cell repertoires in COVID-19. Produced via immunoSEQ multiplex PCR; TCRdb's table is partial and in-frame only. This table has 140,000 to 150,000 clones, 81% appearing once. Sequencing used peripheral blood. These receptor sequences come from a human donor in a cohort sampled during active COVID-19.

Comment on this clone: The sample holds other DNA sequences that translate to the same CDR3. V usage is TRBV5-1 and J usage is TRBJ2-1; a possible D gene is TRBD1 (6 bases). The CDR3 runs 16 residues. The ends were cut back, 0 bases at V and 0 bases at J, with 10 bases in the middle. Germline CDR1 is SGHRS and CDR2 is YFSETQ. The CDR3 DNA is TGCGCCAGCAGCTTGGGAACAGGGAGCTCCTACAATGAGCAGTTCTTC. Its protein product is CASSLGTGSSYNEQFF. The full variable domain, its missing parts supplied by reference TRBV5-1 and TRBJ2-1, is KAGVTQTPRYLIKTRGQQVTLSCSPISGHRSVSWYQQTPGQGLQFLFEYFSETQRNKGNFPGRFSGRQFSNSRSEMNVSTLELGDSALYLCASSLGTGSSYNEQFFGPGTRLTVL.

The chain couples TRBV6-5 to TRBJ2-7; 8 bases agree with TRBD1. Germline-derived CDR1 and CDR2 are MNHEY and SVGAGI. The CDR3 is 15 residues long. The trim removed 0 bases at V and 5 bases at J, leaving 6 bases unmatched. The CDR3: CASSYSHPDRDEQYF. As DNA, the CDR3 is TGTGCCAGCAGTTACTCCCACCCGGACAGGGACGAGCAGTACTTC.

The chain combines TRBV24-1 with TRBJ2-7; 9 bases agree with TRBD1. Germline values: CDR1 KGHDR, CDR2 SFDVKD. This CDR3 region has 14 residues. V trimming: 4 bases; J trimming: 4 bases; junction bases outside the gene matches: 4. The chain's CDR3 is CATSDPGQGYEQYF. CDR3 DNA sequence: TGTGCCACCAGTGACCCGGGACAGGGTTACGAGCAGTACTTC.

The chain combines TRBV5-4 with TRBJ2-7, with D perhaps TRBD2 (6 bases). Germline assignment: CDR1 SGHNT and CDR2 YYREEE (reference sequence). V was clipped by 4 bases and J by 3 bases, with 20 bases between them. The CDR3 contains 16 residues. CDR3 sequence: CASSPVVSSEFYEQYF. CDR3 coding DNA: TGTGCCAGCAGCCCCGTGGTGTCTAGCGAGTTCTACGAGCAGTACTTC.

In this sample, this clone turned up a few times. This chain connects TRBV15 to TRBJ2-3; D not resolved. The CDR3 sequence is 15 residues long. Germline assignment: CDR1 LNHNV and CDR2 YYDKDF (reference sequence). V was shortened by 5 bases and J by 1 base, with 13 bases between the two germline ends. CDR3 DNA: TGTGCCACCAGCTCCCCCCACCGGGGCACAGATACGCAGTATTTT. Its protein is CATSSPHRGTDTQYF.

This chain connects TRBV24-1 to TRBJ2-7; D may be TRBD1 (6 bases). V shed 4 bases and J shed 2 bases, with 17 bases lying between them. Germline V CDR1 and CDR2: KGHDR, SFDVKD. The CDR3 has 16 amino acids. DNA for the CDR3: TGTGCCACCAGTGACACCGGAGGACAGTATCCCTACGAGCAGTACTTC. Translated: CATSDTGGQYPYEQYF.

The chain employs TRBV6-1 and TRBJ2-7; TRBD2 aligns across 7 bases. V shed 3 bases, J shed 6 bases, and the junction held 11 bases outside the gene matches. The CDR3 consists of 15 residues. From germline, CDR1 is MNHNS and CDR2 SASEGT. The CDR3 bases are TGTGCCAGCAGTGATCGGGGGAGGGCCTTAGTCGAGCAGTACTTC. It is translated as CASSDRGRALVEQYF.

This chain connects TRBV6-2 or TRBV6-3 to TRBJ2-3; TRBD1 aligns across 7 bases. CDR3 length: 14 residues. Germline CDR1 reads MNHEY; CDR2 reads SVGEGT. J was trimmed by 6 bases and V by 3 bases; bases with no gene match: 6. The CDR3: CASSYYRGWDTQYF. The DNA of the CDR3 is TGTGCCAGCAGTTATTACAGGGGATGGGATACGCAGTATTTT.

This clone has a handful of counts. The V gene is TRBV28, the J gene TRBJ1-5; D uncertain. Trimming took off 1 base at V and 4 bases at J, with 5 bases between the two ends. Germline V gene sequence: CDR1 MDHEN, CDR2 SYDVKM. The CDR3 runs to 13 residues. CDR3 bases: TGTGCCAGCAGTTTATTCGGGAATCAGCCCCAGCATTTT. Amino acids: CASSLFGNQPQHF. Full variable domain (rest looked up from reference TRBV28 and TRBJ1-5): DVKVTQSSRYLVKRTGEKVFLECVQDMDHENMFWYRQDPGLGLRLIYFSYDVKMKEKGDIPEGYSVSREKKERFSLILESASTNQTSMYLCASSLFGNQPQHFGDGTRLSIL.

J is TRBJ2-7 and V is TRBV19; 7 bases map to TRBD2. The junction had 12 bases not matched to a gene; V was cut back by 7 bases and J by 3 bases. The germline V gene encodes CDR1 LNHDA and CDR2 SQIVND (reference sequence). The CDR3 covers 15 residues. The CDR3 sequence is CASKEASGDLYEQYF. The DNA of the CDR3 is TGTGCCAGTAAGGAGGCTAGCGGAGATCTCTACGAGCAGTACTTC.

This chain joins TRBV7-9 and TRBJ1-4; 12 bases line up with TRBD1. V was pared by 6 bases and J by 4 bases, with 12 bases of the junction left unmatched. The CDR3 is made up of 18 amino acids. CDR1 is SEHNR, CDR2 FQNEAQ, per germline (reference sequence). CDR3 bases: TGTGCCAGCAGAACCGGGACAGGGGGCCAGAACCTTAATGAAAAACTGTTTTTT. Its protein product is CASRTGTGGQNLNEKLFF.

This sequence joins TRBV4-3 and TRBJ2-7, with D possibly TRBD1 on 6 matching bases. The germline V gene has CDR1 LGHNA and CDR2 YSLEER. The V end lost 4 bases, the J end lost 8 bases, and 15 bases lay between the germline ends. The CDR3 contains 13 residues. The CDR3 sequence is CASSLVLGDKQYF. The CDR3, as DNA: TGCGCCAGCAGCCTTGTACTGGGGGACAAGCAGTACTTC.

The chain is built from TRBV19 and TRBJ2-7, with 7 bases fitting TRBD2. Germline V gene data show CDR1 as LNHDA and CDR2 as SQIVND (reference sequence). This CDR3 spans 16 amino acids. V shed 5 bases and J 1 base; nucleotides not matched to a gene: 11. Here the CDR3 reads CASSPFAGVSSYEQYF. The DNA of the CDR3 is TGTGCCAGTAGTCCTTTCGCGGGAGTGAGTTCCTACGAGCAGTACTTC.

The rearrangement joins TRBV19 to TRBJ1-4; possibly TRBD1 for D (6 bases). The germline V gene has CDR1 LNHDA and CDR2 SQIVND (reference sequence). The CDR3 is 14 amino acids. V was shortened by 3 bases and J by 8 bases, with 13 bases between the two germline ends. CDR3 in amino acids: CASSIGGAPEKLFF. The CDR3 DNA reads TGTGCCAGTAGTATTGGGGGGGCGCCGGAAAAACTGTTTTTT.

This chain links TRBV4-1 with TRBJ1-3; perhaps TRBD1 as D (6 bases). Between the trimmed V and J ends, which lost 1 base and 4 bases, there was a span of 14 bases. Germline V gene data show CDR1 as MGHRA and CDR2 as YSYEKL. The CDR3 is 16 amino acids. The CDR3 coding sequence is TGCGCCAGCAGCCAAGGCCCGCAGGGGTCCGGAAACACCATATATTTT. It encodes CASSQGPQGSGNTIYF.

This chain connects TRBV7-2 to TRBJ1-2; 9 positions agree with TRBD1. V lost 0 bases to trimming and J lost 8 bases; unmatched junction nucleotides: 13. The CDR3 contains 17 residues. The germline V gene has CDR1 SGHTA and CDR2 FQGNSA. The CDR3 nucleotides read TGTGCCAGCAGCTTAGCCGGGACAGGGAGCGGTAAGGCGGGCTACACCTTC. Translation gives CASSLAGTGSGKAGYTF.

The chain couples TRBV6-5 to TRBJ2-5; no clear D. CDR3 length: 13 residues. Trimming took off 3 bases at V and 2 bases at J, with 7 bases between the two ends. Germline CDR1 is MNHEY and CDR2 is SVGAGI. The CDR3 nucleotides read TGTGCCAGCAGTTATTTCCTTCAAGAGACCCAGTACTTC. Translating gives CASSYFLQETQYF.

The chain carries TRBV9 and TRBJ2-3, with D possibly matching TRBD2 (6 bases). Germline CDR1 reads SGDLS; CDR2 reads YYNGEE. There are 14 residues in the CDR3. V lost 7 bases, J lost 4 bases, and 16 bases lay in between. The chain's CDR3 is CASGALREADTQYF. CDR3 nucleotide sequence: TGTGCCAGCGGAGCCCTCAGGGAGGCAGATACGCAGTATTTT.

The rearrangement uses TRBV4-3 and TRBJ1-6, with D tentatively TRBD1 (5 bases). V was trimmed by 4 bases and J by 0 bases, leaving 16 bases between them. In germline, CDR1 is LGHNA, CDR2 YSLEER. The CDR3 is 18 amino acids. The CDR3 is CASSPGGGPGSYNSPLHF. The CDR3 DNA follows: TGCGCCAGCAGCCCAGGCGGGGGACCGGGCTCCTATAATTCACCCCTCCACTTT.